This entry features one T cell receptor (beta chain) sequence. Its antigen is unidentified. These data come from a study of cytomegalovirus exposure and HLA in healthy donors. Trimming stripped 0 bases from V and 2 bases from J, with 5 bases between. This CDR3 region has 13 residues. Germline CDR1 and CDR2: SGDLS and YYNGEE. Broader study findings: With DRB1 most and HLA-C fewest, TCR association rates differed between HLA loci in a later analysis. The study put around 180 TCR beta chains on its list as cytomegalovirus-associated.

PCR used 60 Vbeta primers and 13 Jbeta primers. Some clones are missing from TCRdb's copy, which holds only in-frame ones; the method was immunoSEQ multiplex PCR. This sample has about 130,000 clones, with around 72% found just once. The TCR originated in a woman between 40 and 55 years old in good health and CMV-seronegative. The chain is built from TRBV9 and TRBJ2-5; D unclear. Sequenced input: PBMCs. The CDR3: CASSVGQQETQYF. The CDR3 DNA sequence: TGTGCCAGCAGCGTAGGCCAGCAAGAGACCCAGTACTTC.